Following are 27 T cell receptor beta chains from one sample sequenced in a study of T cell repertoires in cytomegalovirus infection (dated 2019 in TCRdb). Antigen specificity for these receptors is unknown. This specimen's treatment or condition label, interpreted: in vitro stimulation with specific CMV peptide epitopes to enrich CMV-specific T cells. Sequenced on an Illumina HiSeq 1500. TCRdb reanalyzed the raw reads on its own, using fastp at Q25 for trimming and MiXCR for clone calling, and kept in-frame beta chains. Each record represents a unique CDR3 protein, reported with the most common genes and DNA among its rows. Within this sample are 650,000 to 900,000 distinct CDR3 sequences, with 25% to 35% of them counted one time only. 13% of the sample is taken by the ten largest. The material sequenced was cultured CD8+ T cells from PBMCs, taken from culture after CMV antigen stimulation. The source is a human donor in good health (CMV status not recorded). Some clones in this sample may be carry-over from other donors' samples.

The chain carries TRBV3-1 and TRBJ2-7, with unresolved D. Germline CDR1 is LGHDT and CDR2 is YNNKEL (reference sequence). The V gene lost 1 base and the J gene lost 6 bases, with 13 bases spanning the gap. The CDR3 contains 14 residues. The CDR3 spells CASSQGVADSEQYF. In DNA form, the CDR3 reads TGTGCCAGCAGCCAAGGAGTTGCCGACTCCGAGCAGTACTTC.

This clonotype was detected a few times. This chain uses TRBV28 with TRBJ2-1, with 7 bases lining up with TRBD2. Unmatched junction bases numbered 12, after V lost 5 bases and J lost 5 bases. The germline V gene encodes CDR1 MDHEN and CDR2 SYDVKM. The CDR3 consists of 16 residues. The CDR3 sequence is CASSGSTSLGNNEQFF. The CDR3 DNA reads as TGTGCCAGCAGTGGTTCGACTAGCTTAGGCAACAATGAGCAGTTCTTC.

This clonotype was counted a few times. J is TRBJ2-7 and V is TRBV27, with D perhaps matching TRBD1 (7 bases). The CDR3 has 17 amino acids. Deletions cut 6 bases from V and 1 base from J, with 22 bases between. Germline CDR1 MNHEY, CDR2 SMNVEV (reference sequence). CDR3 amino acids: CASRHGVLRDSSYEQYF. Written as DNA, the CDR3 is TGTGCCAGCAGACATGGGGTTTTGCGGGACAGTTCCTACGAGCAGTACTTC.

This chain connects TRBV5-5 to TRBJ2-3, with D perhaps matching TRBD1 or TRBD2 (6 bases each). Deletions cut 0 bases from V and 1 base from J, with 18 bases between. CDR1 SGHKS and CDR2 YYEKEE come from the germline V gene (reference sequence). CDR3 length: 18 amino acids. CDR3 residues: CASSLEGATGAGTDTQYF. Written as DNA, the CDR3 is TGTGCCAGCAGCTTGGAAGGAGCAACGGGGGCCGGCACAGATACGCAGTATTTT.

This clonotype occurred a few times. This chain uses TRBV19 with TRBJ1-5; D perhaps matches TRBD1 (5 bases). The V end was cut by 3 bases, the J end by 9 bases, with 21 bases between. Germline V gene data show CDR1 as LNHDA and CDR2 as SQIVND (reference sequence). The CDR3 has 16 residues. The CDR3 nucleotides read TGTGCCAGTAGTATCAGGGCAGGGATGGCCGGATGGCCCCAGCATTTT. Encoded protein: CASSIRAGMAGWPQHF.

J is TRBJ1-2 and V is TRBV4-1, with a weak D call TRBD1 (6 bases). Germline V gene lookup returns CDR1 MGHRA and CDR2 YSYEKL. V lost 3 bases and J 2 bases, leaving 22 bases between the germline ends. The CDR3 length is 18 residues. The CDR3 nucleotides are TGCGCCAGCAGCCATAAAAGCAGGGACAAAGGGCCGAACTATGGCTACACCTTC. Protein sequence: CASSHKSRDKGPNYGYTF.

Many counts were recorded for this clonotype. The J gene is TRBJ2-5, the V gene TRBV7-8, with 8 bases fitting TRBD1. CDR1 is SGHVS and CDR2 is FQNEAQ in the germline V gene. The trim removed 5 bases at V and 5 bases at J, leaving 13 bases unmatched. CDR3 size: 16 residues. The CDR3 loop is CASSLSQGAGKETQYF. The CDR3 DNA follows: TGTGCCAGCAGCCTTTCGCAGGGGGCAGGAAAGGAGACCCAGTACTTC.

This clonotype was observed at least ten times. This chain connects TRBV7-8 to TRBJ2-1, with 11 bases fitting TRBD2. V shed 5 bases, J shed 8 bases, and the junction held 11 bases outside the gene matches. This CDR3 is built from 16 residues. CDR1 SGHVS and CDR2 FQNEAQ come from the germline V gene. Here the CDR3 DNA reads TGTGCCAGCAGCACATACGGGACTAGCGGTTATGATGAGCAGTTCTTC. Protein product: CASSTYGTSGYDEQFF.

CDR3 DNA sequence: TGTGCCAGCAGCTTCGGGTTAGCGGGGACTACTAGCTCCTACAATGAGCAGTTCTTC. Its protein product is CASSFGLAGTTSSYNEQFF. This rearrangement joins TRBV7-2 to TRBJ2-1; 8 bases line up with TRBD2. Germline V gene sequence: CDR1 SGHTA, CDR2 FQGNSA. CDR3 length: 19 residues. V lost 3 bases, J lost 0 bases, and 13 bases stayed unmatched.

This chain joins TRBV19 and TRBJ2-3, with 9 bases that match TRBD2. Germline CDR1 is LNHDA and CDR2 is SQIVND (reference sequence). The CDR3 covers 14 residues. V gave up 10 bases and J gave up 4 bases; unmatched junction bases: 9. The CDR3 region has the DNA TGTGCCACCCTCCGCGGGGGGGCACCAGATACGCAGTATTTT. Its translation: CATLRGGAPDTQYF. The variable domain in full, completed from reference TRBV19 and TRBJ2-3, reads DGGITQSPKYLFRKEGQNVTLSCEQNLNHDAMYWYRQDPGQGLRLIYYSQIVNDFQKGDIAEGYSVSREKKESFPLTVTSAQKNPTAFYLCATLRGGAPDTQYFGPGTRLTVL.

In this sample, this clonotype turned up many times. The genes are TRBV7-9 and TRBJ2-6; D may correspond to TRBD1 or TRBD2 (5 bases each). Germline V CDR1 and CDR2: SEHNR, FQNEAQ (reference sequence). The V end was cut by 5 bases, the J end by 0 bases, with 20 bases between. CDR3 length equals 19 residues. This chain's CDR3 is CASSRIGNLGRSGANVLTF. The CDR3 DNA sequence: TGTGCCAGCAGCCGCATAGGGAACCTGGGACGCTCTGGGGCCAACGTCCTGACTTTC. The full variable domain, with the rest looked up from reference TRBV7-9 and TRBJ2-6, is DTGVSQNPRHKITKRGQNVTFRCDPISEHNRLYWYRQTLGQGPEFLTYFQNEAQLEKSRLLSDRFSAERPKGSFSTLEIQRTEQGDSAMYLCASSRIGNLGRSGANVLTFGAGSRLTVL.

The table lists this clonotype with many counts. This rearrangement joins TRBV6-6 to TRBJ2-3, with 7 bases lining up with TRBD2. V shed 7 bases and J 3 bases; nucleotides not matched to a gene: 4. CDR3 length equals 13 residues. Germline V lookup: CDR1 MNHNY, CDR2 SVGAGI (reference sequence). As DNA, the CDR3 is TGTGCCAGCATGGGGGGGAGAACAGATACGCAGTATTTT. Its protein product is CASMGGRTDTQYF.

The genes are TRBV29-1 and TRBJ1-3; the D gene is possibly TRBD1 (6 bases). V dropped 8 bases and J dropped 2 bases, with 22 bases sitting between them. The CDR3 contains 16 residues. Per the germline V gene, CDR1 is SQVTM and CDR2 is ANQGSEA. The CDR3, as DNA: TGCAGCTTTGGGCAGAGGGGGGATATTACTGGAAACACCATATATTTT. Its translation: CSFGQRGDITGNTIYF.

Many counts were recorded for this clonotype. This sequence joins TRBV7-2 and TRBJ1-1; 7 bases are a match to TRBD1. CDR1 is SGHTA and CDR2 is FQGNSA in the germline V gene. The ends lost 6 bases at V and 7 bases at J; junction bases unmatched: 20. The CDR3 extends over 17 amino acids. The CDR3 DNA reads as TGTGCCAGCAGTCCGACAGGGTTGAGGGCTCCCCCCGATGAAGCTTTCTTT. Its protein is CASSPTGLRAPPDEAFF.

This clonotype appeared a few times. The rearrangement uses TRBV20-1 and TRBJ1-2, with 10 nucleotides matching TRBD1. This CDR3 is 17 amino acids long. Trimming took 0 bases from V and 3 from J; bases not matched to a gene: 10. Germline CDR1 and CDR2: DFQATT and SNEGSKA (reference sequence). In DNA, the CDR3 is TGCAGTGCTAGAGATGGGACAGGGGATCTTCGGGACTATGGCTACACCTTC. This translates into CSARDGTGDLRDYGYTF.

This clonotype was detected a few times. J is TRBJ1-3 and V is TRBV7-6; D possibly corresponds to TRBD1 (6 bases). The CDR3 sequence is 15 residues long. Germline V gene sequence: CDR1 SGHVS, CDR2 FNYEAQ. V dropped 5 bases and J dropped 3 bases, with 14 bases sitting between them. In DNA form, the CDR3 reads TGTGCCAGCAGCACAGACCGGACAGATGGAAACACCATATATTTT. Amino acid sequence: CASSTDRTDGNTIYF.

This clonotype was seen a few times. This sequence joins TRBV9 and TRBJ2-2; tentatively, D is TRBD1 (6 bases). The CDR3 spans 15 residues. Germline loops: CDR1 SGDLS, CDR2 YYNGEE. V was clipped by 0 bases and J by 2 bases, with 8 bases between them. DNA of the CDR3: TGTGCCAGCAGCGTAGGGGACACCAACACCGGGGAGCTGTTTTTT. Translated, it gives CASSVGDTNTGELFF.

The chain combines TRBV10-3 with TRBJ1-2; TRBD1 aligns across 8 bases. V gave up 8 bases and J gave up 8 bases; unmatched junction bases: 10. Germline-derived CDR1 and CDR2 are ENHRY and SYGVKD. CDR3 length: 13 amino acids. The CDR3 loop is CAIDRGVTQGYTF. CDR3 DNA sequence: TGTGCCATCGACAGGGGAGTTACACAAGGCTACACCTTC.

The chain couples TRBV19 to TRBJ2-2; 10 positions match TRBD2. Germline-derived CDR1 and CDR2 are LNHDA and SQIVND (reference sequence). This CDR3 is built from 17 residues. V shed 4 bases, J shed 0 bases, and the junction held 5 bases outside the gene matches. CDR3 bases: TGTGCCAGTAGTAACCTACTAGCGGGGCCGAACACCGGGGAGCTGTTTTTT. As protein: CASSNLLAGPNTGELFF.

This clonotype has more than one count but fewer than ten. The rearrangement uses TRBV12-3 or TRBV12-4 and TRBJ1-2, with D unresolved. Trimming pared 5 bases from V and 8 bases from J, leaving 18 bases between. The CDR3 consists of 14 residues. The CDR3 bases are TGTGCCAGCAGTCTCGGACGCATTCAGAGGGGCTACACCTTC. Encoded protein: CASSLGRIQRGYTF.

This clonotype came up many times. The CDR3 is CASSSYSTGGGWRNTIYF. The CDR3 region has the DNA TGTGCCAGCAGCTCCTATTCGACAGGGGGCGGATGGCGAAACACCATATATTTT. The chain couples TRBV7-9 to TRBJ1-3, with 10 bases that match TRBD1. Looked up from germline, CDR1 is SEHNR and CDR2 is FQNEAQ (reference sequence). The CDR3 covers 18 residues. With V trimmed by 4 bases and J by 5 bases, 14 bases remained unmatched.

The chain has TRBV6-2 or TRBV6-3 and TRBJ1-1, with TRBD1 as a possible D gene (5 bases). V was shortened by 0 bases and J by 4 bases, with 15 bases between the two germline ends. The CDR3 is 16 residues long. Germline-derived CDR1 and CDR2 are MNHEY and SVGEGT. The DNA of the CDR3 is TGTGCCAGCAGTTACTCGAGACAGTGGGGGTTCACTGAAGCTTTCTTT. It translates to CASSYSRQWGFTEAFF.

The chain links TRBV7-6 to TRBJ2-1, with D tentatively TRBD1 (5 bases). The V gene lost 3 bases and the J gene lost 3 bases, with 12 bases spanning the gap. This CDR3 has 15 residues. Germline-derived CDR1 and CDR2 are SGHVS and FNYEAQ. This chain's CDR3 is CASSFDSEDYNEQFF. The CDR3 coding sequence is TGTGCCAGCAGCTTCGACAGTGAAGACTACAATGAGCAGTTCTTC.

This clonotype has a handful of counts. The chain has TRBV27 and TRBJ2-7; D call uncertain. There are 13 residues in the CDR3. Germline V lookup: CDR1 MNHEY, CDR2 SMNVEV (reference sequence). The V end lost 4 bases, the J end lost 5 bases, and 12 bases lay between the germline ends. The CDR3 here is CASSWTAINEQYF. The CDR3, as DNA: TGTGCCAGCAGTTGGACGGCGATCAACGAGCAGTACTTC.

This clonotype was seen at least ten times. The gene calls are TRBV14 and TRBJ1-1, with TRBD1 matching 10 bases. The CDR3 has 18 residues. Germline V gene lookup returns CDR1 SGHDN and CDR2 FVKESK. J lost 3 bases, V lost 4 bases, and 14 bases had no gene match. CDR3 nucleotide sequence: TGTGCCAGCAGCCTCCAAAGCAGGGACAGGGGTTGGGACACTGAAGCTTTCTTT. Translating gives CASSLQSRDRGWDTEAFF.

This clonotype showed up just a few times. The CDR3 nucleotides are TGTGCCAGCAGCTTAGTAATTTCTAGCGGGAACTACGAGCAGTACTTC. This translates into CASSLVISSGNYEQYF. V gene TRBV7-9 combines with J gene TRBJ2-7, with 9 positions matching TRBD2. V lost 1 base and J lost 3; bases outside the gene matches: 7. CDR3 length equals 16 residues. CDR1 is SEHNR and CDR2 is FQNEAQ in the germline V gene (reference sequence).

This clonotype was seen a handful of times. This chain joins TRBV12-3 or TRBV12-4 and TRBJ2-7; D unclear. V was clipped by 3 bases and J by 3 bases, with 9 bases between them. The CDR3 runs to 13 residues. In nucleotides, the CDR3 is TGTGCCAGCAGTTTCGGACGGAGCTACGAGCAGTACGTC. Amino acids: CASSFGRSYEQYV.